Each of the 13 T cell receptor beta chains below was sequenced from the same sample in a study of blood T cell repertoires in COVID-19. Some clones are missing from TCRdb's copy, which holds only in-frame ones; the method was immunoSEQ multiplex PCR. This sample has more than 70,000 clones, with less than 90% found just once. The sequencing sample was made of peripheral blood. These receptors originate from a man aged 80 or over with active or convalescent COVID-19.

This sequence joins TRBV2 and TRBJ2-1; no firm D call. V gave up 8 bases and J gave up 0 bases, with 11 bases separating them. The CDR3 totals 14 residues. The germline CDR1 and CDR2 sequences are SNHLY and FYNNEI. CDR3 residues: CASPNFNSYNEQFF. CDR3 nucleotides: TGTGCCAGCCCTAACTTTAACTCCTACAATGAGCAGTTCTTC.

The chain links TRBV7-9 to TRBJ2-3, with D possibly TRBD2 on 5 matching bases. This CDR3 comprises 15 residues. V was pared by 0 bases and J by 2 bases, with 9 bases between. Germline V CDR1 and CDR2: SEHNR, FQNEAQ (reference sequence). The CDR3 here is CASSLAPGITDTQYF. The CDR3 DNA reads as TGTGCCAGCAGCTTAGCGCCGGGGATCACAGATACGCAGTATTTT.

The rearrangement uses TRBV5-4 and TRBJ1-2, with 7 bases lining up with TRBD1. Trimming at V came to 6 bases and at J to 2 bases, leaving 4 bases not matched to a gene. Germline CDR1 is SGHNT and CDR2 is YYREEE (reference sequence). The length of the CDR3 is 13 residues. For the CDR3, the DNA is TGTGCCAGCACCCAGACAGGGAACTATGGCTACACCTTC. Its protein product is CASTQTGNYGYTF. Full variable domain (rest looked up from reference TRBV5-4 and TRBJ1-2): ETGVTQSPTHLIKTRGQQVTLRCSSQSGHNTVSWYQQALGQGPQFIFQYYREEENGRGNFPPRFSGLQFPNYSSELNVNALELDDSALYLCASTQTGNYGYTFGSGTRLTVV.

As regards this clone: A junction end diverges from the germline sequence, so it may reflect a read error. CDR3 loop: CASSSVKRGQGSFSCGYTF. The CDR3 DNA sequence: TGTGCTAGCAGCTCAGTAAAGCGGGGACAGGGTTCCTTTTCCTGTGGCTACACCTTC. The chain links TRBV7-7 to TRBJ1-2, with 9 nucleotides matching TRBD1. CDR3 length: 19 amino acids. Germline V gives CDR1 SSHAT, CDR2 FNYEAQ (reference sequence).

The chain carries TRBV29-1 and TRBJ2-2; the match to TRBD1 covers 7 bases. This CDR3 comprises 14 residues. Germline CDR1 SQVTM, CDR2 ANQGSEA. V trimming: 4 bases; J trimming: 5 bases; junction bases outside the gene matches: 7. In nucleotides, the CDR3 is TGCAGCGTTGCCCAGAACAGGGGAACCGGGGAGCTGTTTTTT. Amino acid sequence: CSVAQNRGTGELFF.

Many counts were recorded for this clone. The chain links TRBV7-3 to TRBJ2-1; D unclear. This CDR3 is built from 13 residues. Trimming pared 3 bases from V and 4 bases from J, leaving 7 bases between. Germline assignment: CDR1 SGHTA and CDR2 FQGTGA. As DNA, the CDR3 is TGTGCCAGCAGCTTGGGCTTTTACAATGAGCAGTTCTTC. It is translated as CASSLGFYNEQFF.

The chain joins TRBV9 to TRBJ2-2; 7 bases are a match to TRBD1. CDR1 and CDR2 from the germline V gene are SGDLS and YYNGEE. V lost 4 bases to trimming and J lost 3 bases; unmatched junction nucleotides: 3. The CDR3 runs to 14 residues. CDR3 coding DNA: TGTGCCAGCAGCCCCGGGACAGACACCGGGGAGCTGTTTTTT. This gives the protein CASSPGTDTGELFF.

The CDR3 DNA is TGTGCCAGCAGCTTGGGTGACGGGAGCCACAATGAGCAGTTCTTC. It translates to CASSLGDGSHNEQFF. The chain recombines TRBV5-8 with TRBJ2-1, with D perhaps TRBD2 (6 bases). V gave up 0 bases and J gave up 5 bases, with 12 bases separating them. CDR1 SGHTS and CDR2 YDEGEE come from the germline V gene. The CDR3 totals 15 residues.

In regard to this clone: One end of the junction fails to match germline, which may point to a read error. This sequence joins TRBV6-2 or TRBV6-3 and TRBJ2-1; D perhaps matches TRBD2 (6 bases). Germline CDR1 and CDR2: MNHEY and SVGEGT. This CDR3 is built from 15 residues. The CDR3 nucleotides are TGTGCCTGCAGTCACGGCGGGGTTAGGTACAATGAGCAGTTCTTC. It encodes CACSHGGVRYNEQFF.

The chain combines TRBV11-2 with TRBJ2-2, with 7 positions matching TRBD1. Unmatched junction bases numbered 10, after V lost 5 bases and J lost 4 bases. Germline V gene lookup returns CDR1 SGHAT and CDR2 FQNNGV. The CDR3 has 16 amino acids. The CDR3 coding sequence is TGTGCCAGCAGCCCGAGACACCCAGGGGGCACCGGGGAGCTGTTTTTT. Its protein product is CASSPRHPGGTGELFF.

This clone was observed a few times. The chain couples TRBV7-9 to TRBJ2-7, with D possibly being TRBD1 (5 bases). CDR1 SEHNR and CDR2 FQNEAQ come from the germline V gene (reference sequence). There are 13 residues in the CDR3. Trimming shortened V by 3 bases and J by 3 bases, and 9 bases separated the two germline ends. CDR3 region: CASSLGDSYEQYF. For the CDR3, the DNA is TGTGCCAGCAGCTTGGGCGACAGCTACGAGCAGTACTTC.

This sequence joins TRBV12-3 or TRBV12-4 and TRBJ1-2; D may be TRBD1 (5 bases). V gave up 7 bases and J gave up 4 bases, with 13 bases separating them. CDR3 length equals 13 residues. CDR3 sequence (DNA): TGTGCCAGCAATCTACCTGGGGCCTATGGCTACACCTTC. This sequence encodes CASNLPGAYGYTF.

The rearrangement links TRBV29-1 to TRBJ2-1; D is unclear. The germline V and J ends were trimmed by 1 base and 3 bases, with 7 bases remaining between them. This CDR3 is 13 amino acids long. Germline CDR1 is SQVTM and CDR2 is ANQGSEA. The CDR3, as DNA: TGCAGCGTTGAAGGAATCAGCTACAATGAGCAGTTCTTC. Translation gives CSVEGISYNEQFF.